The source of this TCR beta chain is a study of spatial heterogeneity in lung cancer. Study at large: Bulk RNA-seq from matched material yielded a T cell module score that correlated strongly with TCR transcript counts in tumor regions.

Study-level results: Coverage of tumor T cells, an estimated figure, was approximately 7% for alpha and 13% for beta chains. Within tumors, counts of expanded alpha and beta TCRs tracked tumor mutation counts.

Stated time point: sample taken at primary tumor resection. The authors sequenced whole RNA from tumor, nontumor lung or frozen PBMC without sorting. At least ten counts were recorded for this clonotype. What it binds is unknown. One end of the junction does not line up with germline, which may come from a read error. Each CDR3 protein gets one entry after TCRdb re-called the 5' RACE reads with MiXCR. This table holds 7,000 to 10,000 distinct CDR3 sequences, about 3% found once. Germline CDR1 is SSHAT and CDR2 is FNYEAQ (reference sequence). The CDR3 spans 16 residues. This TCR derives from a male donor with early-stage non-small cell lung cancer. This chain links TRBV7-7 with TRBJ2-3; 11 positions match TRBD2. Source: lung tumor tissue, taken at surgery. The CDR3 loop reads CASSSGLAGGRDTQYF. CDR3 bases: TGTGCTAGCAGCTCCGGGCTAGCGGGGGGAAGAGATACGCAGTATTTT.